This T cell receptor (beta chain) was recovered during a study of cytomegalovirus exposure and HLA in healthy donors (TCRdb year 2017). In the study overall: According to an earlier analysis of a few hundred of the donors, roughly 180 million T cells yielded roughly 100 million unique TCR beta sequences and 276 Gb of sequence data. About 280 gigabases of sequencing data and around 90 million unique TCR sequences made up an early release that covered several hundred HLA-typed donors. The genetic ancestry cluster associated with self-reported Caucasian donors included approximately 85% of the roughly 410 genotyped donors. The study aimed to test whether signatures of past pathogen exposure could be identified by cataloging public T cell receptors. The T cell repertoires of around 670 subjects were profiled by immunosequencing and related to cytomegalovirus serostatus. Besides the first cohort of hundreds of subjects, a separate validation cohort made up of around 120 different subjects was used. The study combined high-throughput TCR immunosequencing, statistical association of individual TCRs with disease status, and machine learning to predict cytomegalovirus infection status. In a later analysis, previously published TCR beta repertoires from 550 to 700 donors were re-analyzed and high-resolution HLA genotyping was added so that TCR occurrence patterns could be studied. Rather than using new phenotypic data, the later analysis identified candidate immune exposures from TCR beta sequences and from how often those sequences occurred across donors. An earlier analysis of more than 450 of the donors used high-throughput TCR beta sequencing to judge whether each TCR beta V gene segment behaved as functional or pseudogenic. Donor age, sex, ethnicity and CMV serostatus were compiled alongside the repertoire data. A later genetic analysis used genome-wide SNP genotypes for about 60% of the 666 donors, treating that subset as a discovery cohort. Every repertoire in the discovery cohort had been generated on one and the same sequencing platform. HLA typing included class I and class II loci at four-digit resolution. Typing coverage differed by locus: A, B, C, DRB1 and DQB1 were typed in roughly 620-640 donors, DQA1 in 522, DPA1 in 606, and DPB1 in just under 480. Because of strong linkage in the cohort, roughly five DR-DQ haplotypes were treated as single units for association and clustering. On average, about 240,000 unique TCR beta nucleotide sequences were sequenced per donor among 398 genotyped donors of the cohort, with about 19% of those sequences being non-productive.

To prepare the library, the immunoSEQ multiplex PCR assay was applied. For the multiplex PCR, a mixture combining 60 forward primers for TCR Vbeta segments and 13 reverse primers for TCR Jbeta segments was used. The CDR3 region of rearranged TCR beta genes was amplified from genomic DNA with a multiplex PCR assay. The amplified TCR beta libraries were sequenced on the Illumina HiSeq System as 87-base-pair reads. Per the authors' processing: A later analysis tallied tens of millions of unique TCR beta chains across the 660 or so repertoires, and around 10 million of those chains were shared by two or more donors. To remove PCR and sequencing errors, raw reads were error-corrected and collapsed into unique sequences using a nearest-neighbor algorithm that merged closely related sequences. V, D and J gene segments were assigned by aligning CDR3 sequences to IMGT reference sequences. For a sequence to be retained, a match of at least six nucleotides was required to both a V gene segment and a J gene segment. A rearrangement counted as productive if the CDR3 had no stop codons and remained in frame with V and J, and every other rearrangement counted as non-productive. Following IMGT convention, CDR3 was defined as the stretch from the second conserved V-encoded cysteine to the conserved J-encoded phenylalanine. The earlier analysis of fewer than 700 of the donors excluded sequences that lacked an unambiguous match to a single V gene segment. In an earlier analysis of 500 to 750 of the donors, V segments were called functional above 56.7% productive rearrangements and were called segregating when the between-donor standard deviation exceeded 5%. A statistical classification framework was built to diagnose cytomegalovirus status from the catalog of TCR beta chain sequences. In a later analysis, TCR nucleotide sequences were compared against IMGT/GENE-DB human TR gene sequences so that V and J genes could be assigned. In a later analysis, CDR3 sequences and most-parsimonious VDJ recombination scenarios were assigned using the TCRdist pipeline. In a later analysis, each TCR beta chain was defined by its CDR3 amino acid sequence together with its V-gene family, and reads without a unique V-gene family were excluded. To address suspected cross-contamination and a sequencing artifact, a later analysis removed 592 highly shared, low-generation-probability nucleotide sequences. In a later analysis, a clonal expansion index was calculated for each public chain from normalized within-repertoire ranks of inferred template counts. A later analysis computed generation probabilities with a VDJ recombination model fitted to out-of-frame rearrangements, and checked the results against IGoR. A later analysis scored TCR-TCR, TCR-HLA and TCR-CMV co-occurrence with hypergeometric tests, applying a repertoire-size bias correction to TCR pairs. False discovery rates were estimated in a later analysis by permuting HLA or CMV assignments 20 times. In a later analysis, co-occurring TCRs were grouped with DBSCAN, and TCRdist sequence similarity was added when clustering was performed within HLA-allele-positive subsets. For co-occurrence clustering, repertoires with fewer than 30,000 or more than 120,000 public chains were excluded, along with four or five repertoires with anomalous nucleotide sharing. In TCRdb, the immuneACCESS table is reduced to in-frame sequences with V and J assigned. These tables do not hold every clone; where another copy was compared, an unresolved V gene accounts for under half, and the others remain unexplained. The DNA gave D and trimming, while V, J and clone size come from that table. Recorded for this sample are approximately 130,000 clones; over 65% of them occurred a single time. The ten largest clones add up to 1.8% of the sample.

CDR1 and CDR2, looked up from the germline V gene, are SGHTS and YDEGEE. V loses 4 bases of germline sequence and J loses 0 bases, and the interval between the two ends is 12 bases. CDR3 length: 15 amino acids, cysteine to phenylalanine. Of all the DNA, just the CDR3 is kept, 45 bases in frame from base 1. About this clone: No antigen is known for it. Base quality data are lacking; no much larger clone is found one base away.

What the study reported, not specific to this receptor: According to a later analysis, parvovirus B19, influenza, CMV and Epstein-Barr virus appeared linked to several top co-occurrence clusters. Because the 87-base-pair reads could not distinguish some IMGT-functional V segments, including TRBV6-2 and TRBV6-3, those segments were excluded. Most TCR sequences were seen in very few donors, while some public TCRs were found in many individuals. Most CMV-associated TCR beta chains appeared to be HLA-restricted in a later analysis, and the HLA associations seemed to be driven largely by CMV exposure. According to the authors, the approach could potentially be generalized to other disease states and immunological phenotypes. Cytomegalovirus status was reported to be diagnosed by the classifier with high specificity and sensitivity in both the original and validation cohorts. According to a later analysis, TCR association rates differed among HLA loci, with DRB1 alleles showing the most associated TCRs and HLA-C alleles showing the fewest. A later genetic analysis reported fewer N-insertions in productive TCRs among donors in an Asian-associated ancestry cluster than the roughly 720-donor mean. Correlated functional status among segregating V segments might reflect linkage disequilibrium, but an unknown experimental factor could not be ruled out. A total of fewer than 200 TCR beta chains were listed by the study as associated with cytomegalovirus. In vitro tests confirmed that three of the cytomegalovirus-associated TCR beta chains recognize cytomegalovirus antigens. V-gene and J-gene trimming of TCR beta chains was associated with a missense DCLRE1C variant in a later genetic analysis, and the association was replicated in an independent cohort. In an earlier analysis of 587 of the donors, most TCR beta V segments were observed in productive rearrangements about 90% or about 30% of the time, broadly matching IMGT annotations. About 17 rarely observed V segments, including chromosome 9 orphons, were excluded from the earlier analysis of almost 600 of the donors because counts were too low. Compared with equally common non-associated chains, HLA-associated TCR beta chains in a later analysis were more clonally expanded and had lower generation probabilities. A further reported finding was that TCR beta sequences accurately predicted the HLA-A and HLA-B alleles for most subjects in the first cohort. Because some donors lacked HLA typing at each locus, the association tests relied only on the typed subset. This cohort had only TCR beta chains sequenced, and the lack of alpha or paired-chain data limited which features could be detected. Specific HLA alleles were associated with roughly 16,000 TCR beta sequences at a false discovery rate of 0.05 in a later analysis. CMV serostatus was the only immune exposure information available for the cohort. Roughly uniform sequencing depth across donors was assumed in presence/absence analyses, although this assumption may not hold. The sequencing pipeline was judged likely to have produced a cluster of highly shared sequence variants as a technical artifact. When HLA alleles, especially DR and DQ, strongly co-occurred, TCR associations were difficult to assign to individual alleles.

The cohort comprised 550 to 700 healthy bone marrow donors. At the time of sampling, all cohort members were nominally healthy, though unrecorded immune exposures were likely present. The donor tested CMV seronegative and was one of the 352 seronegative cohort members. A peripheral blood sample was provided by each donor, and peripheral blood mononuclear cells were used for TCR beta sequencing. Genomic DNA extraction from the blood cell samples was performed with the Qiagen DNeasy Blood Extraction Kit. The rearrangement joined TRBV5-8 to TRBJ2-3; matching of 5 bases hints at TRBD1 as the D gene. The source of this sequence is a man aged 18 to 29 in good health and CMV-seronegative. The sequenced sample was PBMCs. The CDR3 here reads CASSTGRASTDTQYF. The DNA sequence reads TGTGCCAGCAGCACAGGCCGAGCCAGCACAGATACGCAGTATTTT.